Below are 9 T cell receptor beta chains sequenced from a single sample in a study of T cell clusters in autoimmune cytopenias. TRB rearrangements were amplified by touch-down multiplex PCR with mixed TRB-A/B primers. With the multiplex PCR reads reprocessed, TCRdb shows one record per CDR3 protein and no DNA. The specimen's table records approximately 5,000 distinct CDR3 sequences. TRB amplification used around 270 ng of peripheral blood genomic DNA. This sample was shared with a second study, whose subject was T cell repertoires in aging, cancer and after chemotherapy.

Sequences were obtained from peripheral blood. These receptors came from a human donor in good health.

Measured by frequency, this clonotype is large (0.1 to 1%). The rearrangement joins TRBV29-1 to TRBJ2-3; TCRdb's D call of TRBD2 is untestable without DNA. CDR1 and CDR2 from the germline V gene are SQVTM and ANQGSEA. This CDR3 has 14 residues. The CDR3 protein is CSARTSGRTDTQYF.

By frequency, this clonotype is medium-sized. The rearrangement links TRBV27 to TRBJ2-2; TCRdb's D call, TRBD1, is unchecked because there is no DNA. Germline-derived CDR1 and CDR2 are MNHEY and SMNVEV (reference sequence). CDR3 length equals 15 residues. The CDR3 protein is CASRIGTGGTGELFF.

The rearrangement links TRBV11-2 to TRBJ2-2; the TCRdb D gene call, TRBD2, has no DNA to confirm it. Germline V gives CDR1 SGHAT, CDR2 FQNNGV. This CDR3 is 15 amino acids long. The chain's CDR3 is CASSFSVANTGELFF.

The chain uses TRBV5-1 and TRBJ2-1. The CDR3 consists of 14 residues. The germline V gene has CDR1 SGHRS and CDR2 YFSETQ. This CDR3 reads CASSLGNRYNEQFF.

The chain uses TRBV18 and TRBJ2-1. This CDR3 has 12 residues. The germline gives CDR1 KGHSH, CDR2 LQKENI. The CDR3: CASSPRTIEQFF. Full variable domain (missing parts from reference TRBV18 and TRBJ2-1): NAGVMQNPRHLVRRRGQEARLRCSPMKGHSHVYWYRQLPEEGLKFMVYLQKENIIDESGMPKERFSAEFPKEGPSILRIQQVVRGDSAAYFCASSPRTIEQFFGPGTRLTVL.

In terms of frequency, this clonotype is medium-sized (0.01 to 0.1%). This chain joins TRBV19 and TRBJ1-6; TCRdb's D call of TRBD1 is untestable without DNA. Germline V gene sequence: CDR1 LNHDA, CDR2 SQIVND (reference sequence). The CDR3 runs 21 residues. The CDR3 sequence is CASSIFVGGTVGAGGNSPLHF.

The V gene is TRBV12-3 or TRBV12-4, the J gene TRBJ2-5; the D gene TCRdb calls, TRBD2, cannot be checked with no DNA. The CDR3 has 14 amino acids. This chain's CDR3 is CASRPGLASETQYF.

V usage is TRBV6-2 or TRBV6-3 and J usage is TRBJ2-2. The CDR3 runs to 16 residues. Germline V lookup: CDR1 MNHEY, CDR2 SVGEGT. The CDR3 sequence is CASSYGQDGNTGELFF.

This clonotype is deemed medium-sized by its frequency. The rearrangement joins TRBV29-1 to TRBJ2-1; absent DNA, TCRdb's TRBD2 call cannot be checked. This CDR3 is built from 16 residues. Germline CDR1 reads SQVTM; CDR2 reads ANQGSEA. CDR3 residues: CSVEDRGTHSYNEQFF.